This TCR beta chain was sequenced during a study of cytomegalovirus exposure and HLA in healthy donors. The wider study: Later, an analysis reported that the 110 or so validation repertoires had used the same platform as the roughly 660 first-cohort repertoires.

There are 16 residues in the CDR3. J lost 3 bases, V lost 3 bases, and 5 bases had no gene match. Per germline, CDR1 SGDLS and CDR2 YYNGEE. This clone has just one count. TCRdb keeps only in-frame clones here, not all; method: immunoSEQ multiplex PCR. The sample gives some 80,000 clones, around 95% of which show up once; more than 0.6% is in the top ten. Input material: PBMCs. This clonotype was obtained from a woman between 18 and 29 years old in good health and CMV-seronegative. The chain is built from TRBV9 and TRBJ2-2, with 10 bases fitting TRBD1. CDR3 residues: CASSERQGADTGELFF. The DNA for the CDR3 is TGTGCCAGCAGCGAGCGACAGGGGGCCGACACCGGGGAGCTGTTTTTT. The full variable domain, in which reference TRBV9 and TRBJ2-2 provide the parts outside the CDR3, is DSGVTQTPKHLITATGQRVTLRCSPRSGDLSVYWYQQSLDQGLQFLIQYYNGEERAKGNILERFSAQQFPDLHSELNLSSLELGDSALYFCASSERQGADTGELFFGEGSRLTVL.